Listed here are 19 T cell receptor beta chains from one sample, sequenced in a study of OX40 agonist ivuxolimab in advanced cancers. Method: immunoSEQ multiplex PCR; TCRdb's copy keeps in-frame clones and lacks some. The table shows about 48,000 clones, with 75% to 85% occurring only once. Sequencing used CD4+ or CD8+ T cells sorted from blood, obtained in a trial of the OX40 agonist ivuxolimab. These receptors were collected from an adult with an advanced solid tumor such as melanoma, head and neck, liver or kidney cancer.

This rearrangement joins TRBV6-5 to TRBJ2-7; TRBD1 aligns across 8 bases. This CDR3 is built from 14 residues. From germline, CDR1 is MNHEY and CDR2 SVGAGI. The trim removed 6 bases at V and 6 bases at J, leaving 10 bases unmatched. The CDR3 here is CASSPRTGRVEQYF. CDR3 sequence (DNA): TGTGCCAGCAGCCCGCGGACAGGGCGGGTCGAGCAGTACTTC.

The chain couples TRBV4-3 to TRBJ1-4; the match to TRBD1 covers 7 bases. The length of the CDR3 is 16 residues. J lost 6 bases, V lost 0 bases, and 7 bases had no gene match. Germline V gene data show CDR1 as LGHNA and CDR2 as YSLEER. The CDR3 protein is CASSQERRTGYEKLFF. The CDR3 coding sequence is TGCGCCAGCAGCCAAGAGAGGCGGACAGGATATGAAAAACTGTTTTTT.

The rearrangement joins TRBV18 to TRBJ2-5, with 9 bases fitting TRBD2. The V segment lost 2 bases and the J segment 5 bases; nucleotides outside the gene matches: 12. This CDR3 contains 17 residues. CDR1 KGHSH and CDR2 LQKENI come from the germline V gene. The CDR3 protein is CASSPFAQRGAGETQYF. CDR3 bases: TGTGCCAGCTCACCATTCGCCCAGCGGGGGGCCGGGGAGACCCAGTACTTC.

This clone has more than one count but fewer than ten. V is TRBV6-6 and J is TRBJ1-5, with 7 nucleotides matching TRBD1. V was pared by 7 bases and J by 2 bases, with 5 bases of the junction left unmatched. The CDR3 is 14 amino acids. In germline, CDR1 is MNHNY, CDR2 SVGAGI (reference sequence). This chain's CDR3 is CASKDRVGNQPQHF. The CDR3 nucleotides read TGTGCCAGCAAAGACAGGGTCGGCAATCAGCCCCAGCATTTT.

This clone was counted once. This chain uses TRBV5-4 with TRBJ2-1, with D perhaps TRBD1 (5 bases). V was shortened by 0 bases and J by 4 bases, with 14 bases between the two germline ends. CDR1 and CDR2 (germline): SGHNT, YYREEE (reference sequence). The CDR3 is made up of 16 amino acids. The CDR3 region has the DNA TGTGCCAGCAGCTTGGATCAGGCTAGGGGTTACAATGAGCAGTTCTTC. It is translated as CASSLDQARGYNEQFF.

The genes are TRBV29-1 and TRBJ2-7; weak D call: TRBD1 (6 bases). Trimming removed 7 bases at V and 4 bases at J, with 23 bases between. The germline V gene encodes CDR1 SQVTM and CDR2 ANQGSEA. The CDR3 totals 15 residues. The CDR3 protein is CSGTKGPGQGYEQYF. The CDR3 region has the DNA TGCAGCGGTACAAAGGGGCCGGGACAAGGGTACGAGCAGTACTTC.

V gene TRBV7-2 combines with J gene TRBJ2-2; D might be TRBD2 (6 bases). The CDR3 totals 16 residues. Germline CDR1 reads SGHTA; CDR2 reads FQGNSA. V was cut by 3 bases and J by 4 bases, with 15 bases left in between. CDR3 bases: TGTGCCAGCAGCTTGTCCGTTCGGCGGGGCACCGGGGAGCTGTTTTTT. Its translation is CASSLSVRRGTGELFF.

The table lists this clone with a few counts. The rearrangement joins TRBV7-9 to TRBJ1-1; 9 bases are shared with TRBD1. CDR1 is SEHNR and CDR2 is FQNEAQ in the germline V gene (reference sequence). There are 16 residues in the CDR3. V was clipped by 2 bases and J by 5 bases; unmatched bases: 9. The CDR3 nucleotides are TGTGCCAGCAGCTTAACGCCCAGGACAGGGGAAACTGAAGCTTTCTTT. Its translation is CASSLTPRTGETEAFF. The variable domain in full, completed from reference TRBV7-9 and TRBJ1-1, reads DTGVSQNPRHKITKRGQNVTFRCDPISEHNRLYWYRQTLGQGPEFLTYFQNEAQLEKSRLLSDRFSAERPKGSFSTLEIQRTEQGDSAMYLCASSLTPRTGETEAFFGQGTRLTVV.

This clone was detected once. Written as DNA, the CDR3 is TGTGCCAGCAGCTTAAGAAGGGGGCGGGAGAATGAGCAGTTCTTC. Translated: CASSLRRGRENEQFF. The J gene is TRBJ2-1, the V gene TRBV11-2, with D tentatively TRBD1 or TRBD2 (7 bases each). CDR3 length equals 15 residues. Germline CDR1 is SGHAT and CDR2 is FQNNGV. Trimming stripped 2 bases from V and 7 bases from J, with 15 bases between. Combining the CDR3 with reference TRBV11-2 and TRBJ2-1 gives the whole variable domain EAGVAQSPRYKIIEKRQSVAFWCNPISGHATLYWYQQILGQGPKLLIQFQNNGVVDDSQLPKDRFSAERLKGVDSTLKIQPAKLEDSAVYLCASSLRRGRENEQFFGPGTRLTVL.

V and J are TRBV4-3 and TRBJ1-2; D perhaps matches TRBD1 (5 bases). Germline-derived CDR1 and CDR2 are LGHNA and YSLEER. V was clipped by 1 base and J by 3 bases, with 15 bases between them. The CDR3 extends over 16 amino acids. CDR3 sequence: CASSQGDRTPYYGYTF. The CDR3 DNA reads as TGCGCCAGCAGCCAAGGGGACCGGACCCCTTACTATGGCTACACCTTC.

This clone was picked up a small number of times. The chain is built from TRBV4-1 and TRBJ2-2; D possibly matches TRBD1 or TRBD2 (5 bases each). The CDR3 is 14 residues long. V lost 4 bases and J lost 4, with 10 bases in between. The germline V gene encodes CDR1 MGHRA and CDR2 YSYEKL. The CDR3 DNA reads as TGCGCCAGCAGCCGGGGGAAGGTCACCGGGGAGCTGTTTTTT. It encodes CASSRGKVTGELFF.

The J gene is TRBJ1-6, the V gene TRBV18; D is perhaps TRBD1 (5 bases). The germline V gene has CDR1 KGHSH and CDR2 LQKENI. Between the trimmed V and J ends, which lost 2 bases and 5 bases, there was a span of 7 bases. This CDR3 has 14 residues. The CDR3 DNA reads TGTGCCAGCTCACCATGGGGCGATAATTCACCCCTCCACTTT. It codes for CASSPWGDNSPLHF.

The chain combines TRBV11-2 with TRBJ2-1; D is unresolved. The CDR3 contains 16 residues. Per germline, CDR1 SGHAT and CDR2 FQNNGV. Trimming shortened V by 0 bases and J by 0 bases, and 9 bases separated the two germline ends. This chain's CDR3 is CASSLEGWASYNEQFF. The CDR3 nucleotides read TGTGCCAGCAGCTTAGAGGGTTGGGCCTCCTACAATGAGCAGTTCTTC.

This chain uses TRBV5-1 with TRBJ1-4, with TRBD1 as a possible D gene (5 bases). V was shortened by 4 bases and J by 7 bases, with 14 bases between the two germline ends. The CDR3 spans 14 residues. CDR1 and CDR2 from the germline V gene are SGHRS and YFSETQ. This CDR3 reads CASSRTSLSEKLFF. The CDR3 bases are TGCGCCAGCAGCCGGACAAGCCTTAGTGAAAAACTGTTTTTT.

The chain recombines TRBV7-9 with TRBJ2-1, with a weak D call TRBD1 (5 bases). The V end lost 2 bases, the J end lost 5 bases, and 25 bases lay between the germline ends. CDR1 is SEHNR and CDR2 is FQNEAQ in the germline V gene (reference sequence). The CDR3 totals 19 residues. In nucleotides, the CDR3 is TGTGCCAGCAGCTTACAGGGTTTTGCTTCAGGCCGCAGGAACAATGAGCAGTTCTTC. Protein sequence: CASSLQGFASGRRNNEQFF. Using reference TRBV7-9 and TRBJ2-1 for the parts outside the CDR3, the full variable domain is DTGVSQNPRHKITKRGQNVTFRCDPISEHNRLYWYRQTLGQGPEFLTYFQNEAQLEKSRLLSDRFSAERPKGSFSTLEIQRTEQGDSAMYLCASSLQGFASGRRNNEQFFGPGTRLTVL.

This clone was found a few times. DNA of the CDR3: TGTGCCAGCAGCTTAAAGGAGGTTATAAGGAATCAGCCCCAGCATTTT. It codes for CASSLKEVIRNQPQHF. This chain links TRBV11-2 with TRBJ1-5, with D uncertain. Germline V lookup: CDR1 SGHAT, CDR2 FQNNGV. The ends were cut back, 2 bases at V and 4 bases at J, with 15 bases in the middle. The CDR3 covers 16 residues.

V usage is TRBV21-1 and J usage is TRBJ1-1. TRBV21-1 is a pseudogene segment. The CDR3 sequence is 16 residues long. CDR3 in amino acids: CASSNRDRRVDTEAFF. The CDR3 DNA reads TGTGCCAGCAGCAACCGGGACCGGCGGGTCGACACTGAAGCTTTCTTT.

The CDR3, as DNA: TGTGCCAGCAGTGGGCGGACAGGGGGGCTGGGGTCACCCCTCCACTTT. Residues: CASSGRTGGLGSPLHF. This chain uses TRBV27 with TRBJ1-6; 10 nucleotides align to TRBD1. The germline V gene encodes CDR1 MNHEY and CDR2 SMNVEV (reference sequence). The CDR3 is 16 amino acids. Trimming took 5 bases from V and 10 from J; bases not matched to a gene: 11.

J is TRBJ1-6 and V is TRBV19; D gene unclear. The CDR3 loop spans 14 amino acids. Trimming removed 8 bases at V and 7 bases at J, with 15 bases between. Germline assignment: CDR1 LNHDA and CDR2 SQIVND (reference sequence). CDR3 sequence reads: CASGLRTDNSPLHF. Here the CDR3 DNA reads TGTGCCAGTGGCCTCAGAACAGACAATTCACCCCTCCACTTT.